This T cell receptor (beta chain) was captured by sequencing in a study of blood T cell repertoires in COVID-19. Study context: COVID-19 samples from acute and convalescent phases originated in the United States, Italy and Spain. Nucleic acid was either cDNA or gDNA, and it came from T cells, B-cell-depleted T cells, or PBMCs.

As handled by the study authors: Amplifying reference gene primers gave estimates of nucleated cell counts. Sequencing used immunoSEQ multiplex PCR; TCRdb keeps in-frame clones, though not all of them. V, J and clone size reflect that table, while D and trimming were determined from the DNA. The table records just under 350,000 clones, about 90% of them present only once. This CDR3 is built from 14 residues. V gave up 4 bases and J gave up 2 bases, with 10 bases separating them. Germline V gives CDR1 SGHTA, CDR2 FQGNSA. The source of this sequence is a woman aged 18-29 years who had recovered from COVID-19. The chain recombines TRBV7-2 with TRBJ2-3; possibly TRBD1 for D (6 bases). Sequencing was performed on peripheral blood. The CDR3 coding sequence is TGTGCCAGCAGCTGGGACACCAACACAGATACGCAGTATTTT. This gives the protein CASSWDTNTDTQYF.